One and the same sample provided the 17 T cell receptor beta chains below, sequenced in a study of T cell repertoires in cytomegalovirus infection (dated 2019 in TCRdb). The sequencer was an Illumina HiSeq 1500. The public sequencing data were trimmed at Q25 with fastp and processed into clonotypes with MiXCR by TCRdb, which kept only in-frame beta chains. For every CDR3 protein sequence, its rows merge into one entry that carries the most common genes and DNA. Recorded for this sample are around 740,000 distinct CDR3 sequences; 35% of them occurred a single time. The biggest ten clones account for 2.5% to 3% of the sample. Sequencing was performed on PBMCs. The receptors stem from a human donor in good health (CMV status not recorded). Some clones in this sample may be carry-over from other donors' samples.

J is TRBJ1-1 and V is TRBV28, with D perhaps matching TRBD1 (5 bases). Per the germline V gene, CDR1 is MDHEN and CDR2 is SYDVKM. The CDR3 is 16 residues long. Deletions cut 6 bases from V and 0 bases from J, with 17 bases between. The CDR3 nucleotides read TGTGCCAGCAGCCCCTTCCTACAGGCTCTGAACACTGAAGCTTTCTTT. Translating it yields CASSPFLQALNTEAFF.

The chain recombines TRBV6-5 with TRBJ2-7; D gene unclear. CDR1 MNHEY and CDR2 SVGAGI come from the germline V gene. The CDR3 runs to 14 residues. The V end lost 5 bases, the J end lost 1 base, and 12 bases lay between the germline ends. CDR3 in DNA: TGTGCCAGCAGTACCAGAGACCCGTCCTACGAGCAGTACTTC. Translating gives CASSTRDPSYEQYF.

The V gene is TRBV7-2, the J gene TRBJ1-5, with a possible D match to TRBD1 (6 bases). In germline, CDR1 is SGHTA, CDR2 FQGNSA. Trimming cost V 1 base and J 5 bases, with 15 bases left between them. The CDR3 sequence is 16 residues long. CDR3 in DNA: TGTGCCAGCAGCTTAGTGGGGGGCACGACCGATCAGCCCCAGCATTTT. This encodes CASSLVGGTTDQPQHF.

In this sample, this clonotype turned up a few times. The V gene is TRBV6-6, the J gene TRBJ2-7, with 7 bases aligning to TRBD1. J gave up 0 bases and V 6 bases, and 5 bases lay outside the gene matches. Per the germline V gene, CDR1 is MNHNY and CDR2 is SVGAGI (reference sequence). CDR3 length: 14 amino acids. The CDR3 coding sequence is TGTGCCAGCAGCAAAAGACAGGGCTCCTACGAGCAGTACTTC. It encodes CASSKRQGSYEQYF.

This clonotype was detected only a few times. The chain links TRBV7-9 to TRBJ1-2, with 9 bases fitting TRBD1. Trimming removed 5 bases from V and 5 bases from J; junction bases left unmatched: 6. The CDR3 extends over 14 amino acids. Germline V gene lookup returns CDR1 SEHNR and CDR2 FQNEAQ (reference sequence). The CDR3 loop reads CASSPEDRGYGYTF. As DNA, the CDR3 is TGTGCCAGCAGCCCGGAGGACAGGGGATATGGCTACACCTTC.

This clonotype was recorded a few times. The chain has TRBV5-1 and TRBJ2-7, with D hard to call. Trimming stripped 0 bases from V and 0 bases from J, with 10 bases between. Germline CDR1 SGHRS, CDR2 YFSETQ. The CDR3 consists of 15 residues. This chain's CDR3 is CASSLDARSSYEQYF. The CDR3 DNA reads TGCGCCAGCAGCTTGGATGCGAGGAGCTCCTACGAGCAGTACTTC.

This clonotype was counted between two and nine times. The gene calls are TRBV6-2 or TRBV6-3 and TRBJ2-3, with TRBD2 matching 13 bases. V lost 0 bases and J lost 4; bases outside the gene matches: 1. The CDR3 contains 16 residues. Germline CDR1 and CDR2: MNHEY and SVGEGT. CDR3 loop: CASSYSLAGGPDTQYF. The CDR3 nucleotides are TGTGCCAGCAGTTACTCACTAGCGGGGGGGCCAGATACGCAGTATTTT.

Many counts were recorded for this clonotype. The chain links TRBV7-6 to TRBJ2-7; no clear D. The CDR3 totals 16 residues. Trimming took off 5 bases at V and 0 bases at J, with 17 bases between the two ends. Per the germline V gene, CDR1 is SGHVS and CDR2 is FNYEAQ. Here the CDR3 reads CASSPGDLSGSYEQYF. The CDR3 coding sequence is TGTGCCAGCAGCCCCGGCGACCTTTCCGGCTCCTACGAGCAGTACTTC.

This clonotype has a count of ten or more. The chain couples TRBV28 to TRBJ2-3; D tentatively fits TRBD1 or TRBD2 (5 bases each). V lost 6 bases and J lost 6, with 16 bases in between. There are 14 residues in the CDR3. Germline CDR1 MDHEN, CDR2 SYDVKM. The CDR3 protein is CASRAPGLSDTQYF. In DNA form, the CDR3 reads TGTGCCAGCAGGGCACCGGGGCTCTCGGATACGCAGTATTTT.

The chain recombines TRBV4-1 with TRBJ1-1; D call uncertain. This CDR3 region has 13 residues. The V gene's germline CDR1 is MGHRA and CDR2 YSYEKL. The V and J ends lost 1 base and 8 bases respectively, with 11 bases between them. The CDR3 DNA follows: TGCGCCAGCAGCCAAGGGGCCAGGCGGGAAGCTTTCTTT. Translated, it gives CASSQGARREAFF.

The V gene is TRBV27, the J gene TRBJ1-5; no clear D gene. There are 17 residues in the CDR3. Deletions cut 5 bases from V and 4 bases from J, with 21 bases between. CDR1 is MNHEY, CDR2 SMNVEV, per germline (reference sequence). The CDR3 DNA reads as TGTGCCAGCAGTGTCGGATCGGGCCTGGGTCGGAATCAGCCCCAGCATTTT. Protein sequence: CASSVGSGLGRNQPQHF.

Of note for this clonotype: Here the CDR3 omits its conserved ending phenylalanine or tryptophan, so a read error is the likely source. For the CDR3, the DNA is TGCAGCGTTATAGGGGGGGTGATAGGGACGCAGTATGTT. Amino acid sequence: CSVIGGVIGTQYV. The chain couples TRBV29-1 to TRBJ2-3; D possibly corresponds to TRBD2 (7 bases). V gave up 5 bases and J gave up 9 bases, with 18 bases separating them. The CDR3 contains 13 residues. Looked up from germline, CDR1 is SQVTM and CDR2 is ANQGSEA.

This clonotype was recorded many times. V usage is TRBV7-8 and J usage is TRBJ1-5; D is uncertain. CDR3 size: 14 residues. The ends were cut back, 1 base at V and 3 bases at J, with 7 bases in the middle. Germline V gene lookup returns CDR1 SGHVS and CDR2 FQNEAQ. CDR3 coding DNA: TGTGCCAGCAGCTTAGGACGGATCAATCAGCCCCAGCATTTT. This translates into CASSLGRINQPQHF.

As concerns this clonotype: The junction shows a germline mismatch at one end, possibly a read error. The CDR3 region has the DNA TGTGCCAGCAGTCTCCGGGACAGGGGTCTAGCGGAGACCTACGAGAAGTACTTC. Amino acid sequence: CASSLRDRGLAETYEKYF. The chain joins TRBV12-3 or TRBV12-4 to TRBJ2-7; 10 bases fit TRBD1. The length of the CDR3 is 18 residues.

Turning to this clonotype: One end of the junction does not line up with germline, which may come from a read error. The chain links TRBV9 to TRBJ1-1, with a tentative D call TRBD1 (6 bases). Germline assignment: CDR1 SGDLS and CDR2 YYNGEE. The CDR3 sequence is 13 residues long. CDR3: CSSSPSTGAEAFF. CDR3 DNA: TGTTCCAGCAGCCCATCGACAGGCGCTGAAGCTTTCTTT.

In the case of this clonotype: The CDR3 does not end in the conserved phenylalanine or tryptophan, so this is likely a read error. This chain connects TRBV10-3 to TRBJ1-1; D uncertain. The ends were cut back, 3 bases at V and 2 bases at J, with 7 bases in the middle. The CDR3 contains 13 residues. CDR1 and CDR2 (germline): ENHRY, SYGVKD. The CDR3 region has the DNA TGTGCCATCAGTGACTCCCTTAACACTGAAGCTTTCTTG. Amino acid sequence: CAISDSLNTEAFL.

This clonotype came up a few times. CDR3 in amino acids: CASSSGRRGGAGETQYF. The CDR3 DNA reads as TGTGCCAGCAGCTCAGGGCGTCGCGGGGGGGCCGGGGAGACCCAGTACTTC. The chain has TRBV7-2 and TRBJ2-5; 9 bases agree with TRBD2. J lost 5 bases, V lost 4 bases, and 14 bases had no gene match. CDR1 and CDR2 from the germline V gene are SGHTA and FQGNSA. CDR3 length equals 17 residues.